The 32 T cell receptor beta chains listed next were all sequenced from one sample in a study of T cell repertoires in ileal Crohn's disease. Clones were read by immunoSEQ multiplex PCR, and TCRdb kept only the in-frame ones, dropping some. The sample shows 4,500 to 7,000 clones, nearly 80% of them seen only once. Time point described: inflamed ileum from the surgical specimen. Sequences were obtained from ileal tissue. These TCRs come from an adult with Crohn's disease.

The gene calls are TRBV9 and TRBJ2-2, with TRBD2 as a possible D gene (6 bases). The CDR3 consists of 15 residues. V was cut by 3 bases and J by 4 bases, with 13 bases left in between. Per germline, CDR1 SGDLS and CDR2 YYNGEE. The CDR3: CASSGQPGGTGELFF. Written as DNA, the CDR3 is TGTGCCAGCAGCGGACAGCCCGGGGGCACCGGGGAGCTGTTTTTT.

This clone has only a few counts. The chain couples TRBV6-5 to TRBJ1-5; tentative D call: TRBD1 (5 bases). The CDR3 totals 16 residues. Per germline, CDR1 MNHEY and CDR2 SVGAGI. The V gene lost 0 bases and the J gene lost 4 bases, with 13 bases spanning the gap. The CDR3 region is CASSYSAVRGNQPQHF. CDR3 sequence (DNA): TGTGCCAGCAGTTACTCGGCTGTTCGGGGGAATCAGCCCCAGCATTTT.

The J gene is TRBJ2-2, the V gene TRBV10-2; unclear D gene. The length of the CDR3 is 13 residues. CDR1 is WSHSY and CDR2 is SAAADI in the germline V gene. Trimming cost V 7 bases and J 4 bases, with 10 bases left between them. Here the CDR3 reads CASNLIATGELFF. The DNA of the CDR3 is TGCGCCAGCAACCTCATTGCCACCGGGGAGCTGTTTTTT.

Only one count was recorded for this clone. This sequence joins TRBV7-9 and TRBJ2-1, with TRBD1 matching over 11 bases. Germline assignment: CDR1 SEHNR and CDR2 FQNEAQ (reference sequence). The V gene end was trimmed by 5 bases and the J gene end by 4 bases; junction bases not matched to a gene: 4. The CDR3 runs to 15 residues. CDR3 protein: CASSPGTGGYNEQFF. The CDR3 region has the DNA TGTGCCAGCAGCCCCGGGACAGGGGGTTACAATGAGCAGTTCTTC.

Only a few counts were recorded for this clone. The rearrangement joins TRBV27 to TRBJ2-7; no reliable D call. V lost 5 bases and J 6 bases, leaving 11 bases between the germline ends. CDR3 length equals 12 residues. The V gene's germline CDR1 is MNHEY and CDR2 SMNVEV (reference sequence). The CDR3 is CASSTPPAEQYF. CDR3 bases: TGTGCCAGCAGTACACCCCCGGCCGAGCAGTACTTC.

The rearrangement links TRBV4-1 to TRBJ2-4; 7 nucleotides match TRBD2. CDR1 is MGHRA and CDR2 is YSYEKL in the germline V gene. This CDR3 is 18 amino acids long. Trimming cost V 0 bases and J 3 bases; bases outside gene matches: 11. CDR3 protein: CASSQDLRVASGKNIQYF. CDR3 in DNA: TGCGCCAGCAGCCAAGATCTTCGTGTTGCTAGCGGCAAAAACATTCAGTACTTC.

The gene calls are TRBV15 and TRBJ1-2, with D maybe TRBD1 (5 bases). Germline V gene lookup returns CDR1 LNHNV and CDR2 YYDKDF (reference sequence). The CDR3 totals 14 residues. V gave up 6 bases and J gave up 1 base, with 12 bases separating them. CDR3 loop: CATRPRQGNYGYTF. CDR3 nucleotide sequence: TGTGCCACCAGACCCCGCCAGGGTAACTATGGCTACACCTTC.

The chain is built from TRBV2 and TRBJ1-2; TRBD1 is a possible D gene (5 bases). Per germline, CDR1 SNHLY and CDR2 FYNNEI. V was pared by 6 bases and J by 5 bases, with 13 bases between. The CDR3 spans 13 residues. The CDR3 loop is CASSVDSLYGYTF. Written as DNA, the CDR3 is TGTGCCAGCAGCGTCGACAGCCTTTATGGCTACACCTTC.

The CDR3 region has the DNA TGTGCCAGTACCGACCGGGGTGGGGCCTACGAGCAGTACTTC. Translated, it gives CASTDRGGAYEQYF. The V and J genes are TRBV19 and TRBJ2-7, with D possibly being TRBD2 (5 bases). Trimming pared 7 bases from V and 2 bases from J, leaving 15 bases between. This CDR3 has 14 residues. The germline V gene encodes CDR1 LNHDA and CDR2 SQIVND (reference sequence).

This clone appeared a few times. The gene calls are TRBV7-8 and TRBJ1-4, with D possibly being TRBD1 (5 bases). V lost 5 bases and J lost 4, with 17 bases in between. The CDR3 has 16 amino acids. The germline V gene encodes CDR1 SGHVS and CDR2 FQNEAQ. The CDR3 loop reads CASSAKAGTYNEKLFF. DNA for the CDR3: TGTGCCAGCAGCGCGAAAGCCGGGACCTATAATGAAAAACTGTTTTTT.

A single count supports this clone. The chain couples TRBV7-2 to TRBJ1-3, with D perhaps TRBD1 (5 bases). Trimming stripped 4 bases from V and 0 bases from J, with 10 bases between. Germline lookup yields CDR1 SGHTA and CDR2 FQGNSA. The CDR3 covers 15 residues. CDR3 protein: CASSSTGLSGNTIYF. The CDR3 bases are TGTGCCAGCAGCTCCACGGGGCTCTCTGGAAACACCATATATTTT.

This chain uses TRBV7-2 with TRBJ2-7; TRBD2 matches at 15 bases. CDR3 length equals 17 residues. V lost 5 bases and J lost 1; bases outside the gene matches: 6. Looked up from germline, CDR1 is SGHTA and CDR2 is FQGNSA. CDR3 residues: CASSAGLAGGGSYEQYF. CDR3 in DNA: TGTGCCAGCAGCGCGGGACTAGCGGGGGGAGGATCCTACGAGCAGTACTTC.

V is TRBV6-5 and J is TRBJ1-4; D gene uncertain. Germline CDR1 and CDR2: MNHEY and SVGAGI. V was cut by 2 bases and J by 7 bases, with 11 bases left in between. The CDR3 is made up of 14 amino acids. CDR3 loop: CASSYVVGGEKLFF. The CDR3 DNA reads TGTGCCAGCAGTTACGTCGTCGGTGGTGAAAAACTGTTTTTT.

The chain employs TRBV5-6 and TRBJ2-7; D possibly uses TRBD1 or TRBD2 (5 bases each). V was clipped by 3 bases and J by 2 bases, with 12 bases between them. Germline V gene sequence: CDR1 SGHDT, CDR2 YYEEEE. The CDR3 is made up of 14 amino acids. The DNA of the CDR3 is TGTGCCAGCAGCTGGGACGGGTCCCCCTACGAGCAGTACTTC. This translates into CASSWDGSPYEQYF.

This chain joins TRBV7-5 and TRBJ2-1; TRBD2, as called in the table, went unchecked against the DNA. TRBV7-5 is termed a pseudogene. This CDR3 is 14 amino acids long. The CDR3 spells CVRSNPSGDYEQFF. The DNA for the CDR3 is TGTGTCAGAAGCAATCCTAGCGGGGACTATGAGCAGTTCTTC.

This clone was detected a few times. The chain uses TRBV5-1 and TRBJ2-1; tentatively, D is TRBD1 (6 bases). Trimming cost V 4 bases and J 3 bases, with 14 bases left between them. The CDR3 loop spans 15 amino acids. Germline loops: CDR1 SGHRS, CDR2 YFSETQ. CDR3 bases: TGCGCCAGCAGCCGCCCGGACAGTCTCTACAATGAGCAGTTCTTC. Its translation is CASSRPDSLYNEQFF.

This chain links TRBV7-3 with TRBJ2-3, with D perhaps TRBD1 (5 bases). CDR1 and CDR2 (germline): SGHTA, FQGTGA. The CDR3 length is 14 residues. Trimming stripped 1 base from V and 6 bases from J, with 11 bases between. The CDR3 loop reads CASSLRGMSDTQYF. Written as DNA, the CDR3 is TGTGCCAGCAGCTTAAGGGGCATGAGTGATACGCAGTATTTT.

This clone has only a few counts. This chain joins TRBV12-2 and TRBJ2-1; the D segment call TRBD2 is taken from the table without a DNA check. TRBV12-2 is shown as a pseudogene. CDR3 length: 18 amino acids. CDR3 sequence (DNA): TGTGCAAGTCGCTTAGCCCGTGAAGGAGCGGGGTATTACAATGAGCAGTTCTTC. This codes for CASRLAREGAGYYNEQFF.

The rearrangement uses TRBV7-2 and TRBJ2-3; 8 nucleotides align to TRBD2. The CDR3 spans 16 residues. Germline CDR1 and CDR2: SGHTA and FQGNSA. The V and J ends lost 5 bases and 5 bases, in that order; junction bases with no gene match: 12. CDR3 nucleotide sequence: TGTGCCAGCAGCCTTCGGGGGGGCTTGTCCCAAGATACGCAGTATTTT. Translating it yields CASSLRGGLSQDTQYF. Full variable domain (outside the CDR3, taken from reference TRBV7-2 and TRBJ2-3): GAGVSQSPSNKVTEKGKDVELRCDPISGHTALYWYRQSLGQGLEFLIYFQGNSAPDKSGLPSDRFSAERTGGSVSTLTIQRTQQEDSAVYLCASSLRGGLSQDTQYFGPGTRLTVL.

The chain is built from TRBV11-3 and TRBJ2-3, with 7 bases identical to TRBD1. The CDR3 covers 17 residues. In germline, CDR1 is SGHNT, CDR2 YENEEA. J gave up 2 bases and V 1 base, and 9 bases lay outside the gene matches. CDR3 bases: TGTGCCAGCAGCTTAGGGCAACAGGGGATCTTCACAGATACGCAGTATTTT. Translating it yields CASSLGQQGIFTDTQYF.

Only a few counts were recorded for this clone. The genes are TRBV2 and TRBJ1-2, with D unclear. CDR1 SNHLY and CDR2 FYNNEI come from the germline V gene. This CDR3 is 16 amino acids long. The V gene lost 5 bases and the J gene lost 2 bases, with 18 bases spanning the gap. This CDR3 is CASSHPTGLINYGYTF. The CDR3 nucleotides are TGTGCCAGCAGTCACCCCACCGGTTTGATAAACTATGGCTACACCTTC.

This chain connects TRBV15 to TRBJ1-5; D unclear. With 5 bases removed from V and 3 bases from J, the gap between germline ends came to 14 bases. Looked up from germline, CDR1 is LNHNV and CDR2 is YYDKDF (reference sequence). The CDR3 length is 15 residues. CDR3 residues: CATSWAVPFNQPQHF. CDR3 in DNA: TGTGCCACCAGCTGGGCCGTGCCTTTCAATCAGCCCCAGCATTTT.

The chain employs TRBV6-6 and TRBJ1-3; the D is unclear. The CDR3 length is 16 residues. Germline CDR1 and CDR2: MNHNY and SVGAGI (reference sequence). Trimming pared 2 bases from V and 0 bases from J, leaving 11 bases between. This CDR3 reads CASSYGSRSSGNTIYF. As DNA, the CDR3 is TGTGCCAGCAGTTACGGATCCAGGAGCTCTGGAAACACCATATATTTT.

V and J are TRBV7-9 and TRBJ2-6; 10 positions agree with TRBD1. The V gene end was trimmed by 0 bases and the J gene end by 2 bases; junction bases not matched to a gene: 7. CDR1 and CDR2 (germline): SEHNR, FQNEAQ (reference sequence). CDR3 length equals 19 residues. CDR3 sequence: CASSLALDGQGAGANVLTF. In nucleotides, the CDR3 is TGTGCCAGCAGCTTAGCCCTGGATGGACAGGGGGCTGGGGCCAACGTCCTGACTTTC.

The chain carries TRBV5-1 and TRBJ1-2; 10 bases match TRBD1. With 0 bases clipped from V and 2 bases from J, the junction kept 10 bases outside the gene matches. Germline loops: CDR1 SGHRS, CDR2 YFSETQ. The CDR3 totals 18 residues. CDR3 in amino acids: CASSLARDRGASNYGYTF. Written as DNA, the CDR3 is TGCGCCAGCAGCTTGGCGAGGGACAGGGGAGCCTCCAACTATGGCTACACCTTC.

This chain's CDR3 is CASSLVGGLETQYF. Here the CDR3 DNA reads TGTGCCAGCAGCTTAGTTGGAGGGTTGGAGACCCAGTACTTC. The chain links TRBV7-1 to TRBJ2-5, with D perhaps matching TRBD2 (6 bases). TRBV7-1 is an open reading frame whose function is uncertain. The CDR3 consists of 14 residues. The V and J ends lost 4 bases and 5 bases respectively, with 14 bases between them.

V usage is TRBV6-6 and J usage is TRBJ1-4; D might be TRBD1 (6 bases). Trimming removed 6 bases at V and 4 bases at J, with 18 bases between. Germline-derived CDR1 and CDR2 are MNHNY and SVGAGI (reference sequence). The CDR3 extends over 16 amino acids. The CDR3 region has the DNA TGTGCCAGCAGCGCAGGGGCCACACGAAGTAATGAAAAACTGTTTTTT. It is translated as CASSAGATRSNEKLFF.

This clone was recorded a few times. V and J are TRBV5-6 and TRBJ1-5; a weak D match, TRBD1 (5 bases). Germline lookup yields CDR1 SGHDT and CDR2 YYEEEE. The CDR3 loop spans 15 amino acids. The ends were cut back, 1 base at V and 4 bases at J, with 12 bases in the middle. The CDR3 protein is CASSLRGNLNQPQHF. The CDR3 DNA reads as TGTGCCAGCAGCTTGCGGGGCAATTTAAATCAGCCCCAGCATTTT.

J is TRBJ1-5 and V is TRBV27; weak D call: TRBD1 (6 bases). Germline CDR1 is MNHEY and CDR2 is SMNVEV (reference sequence). CDR3 length: 14 residues. Trimming cost V 0 bases and J 5 bases, with 8 bases left between them. CDR3 sequence reads: CASSLSRGDQPQHF. CDR3 nucleotide sequence: TGTGCCAGCAGTTTATCGAGGGGGGATCAGCCCCAGCATTTT.

This sequence joins TRBV30 and TRBJ2-1, with D possibly TRBD2 on 6 matching bases. There are 16 residues in the CDR3. The V gene's germline CDR1 is GTSNPN and CDR2 SVGIG (reference sequence). V was pared by 2 bases and J by 1 base, with 15 bases between. This CDR3 reads CAWSRPRRVSYNEQFF. CDR3 nucleotides: TGTGCCTGGAGTCGCCCTAGGAGGGTTTCCTACAATGAGCAGTTCTTC.

The rearrangement uses TRBV5-4 and TRBJ2-1; D remains unclear. The V and J ends lost 3 bases and 8 bases respectively, with 15 bases between them. This CDR3 comprises 14 residues. Germline V lookup: CDR1 SGHNT, CDR2 YYREEE (reference sequence). Here the CDR3 reads CASSSPETIHEQFF. CDR3 DNA sequence: TGTGCCAGCAGCTCTCCAGAAACGATCCATGAGCAGTTCTTC.

In its sample, this clone was seen a few times. The chain carries TRBV4-3 and TRBJ2-1; 7 positions match TRBD1. CDR1 is LGHNA and CDR2 is YSLEER in the germline V gene. Losses at the gene ends were 2 bases for V and 4 bases for J; bases not matched to a gene: 2. The CDR3 length is 14 residues. CDR3 DNA: TGCGCCAGCAGCCAATTGACAGGGTACAATGAGCAGTTCTTC. This gives the protein CASSQLTGYNEQFF.